These 27 T cell receptor beta chains were sequenced from one sample in a study of cytomegalovirus exposure and HLA in healthy donors. Researchers ran the PCR with 60 Vbeta and 13 Jbeta primers. This table comes from immunoSEQ multiplex PCR, and its TCRdb copy is limited to in-frame clones, with some not included. Among approximately 280,000 clones, approximately 90% were seen once, and the ten largest hold about 2.3%. Sample: PBMCs. These receptor sequences come from a woman aged 18-30 years in good health and CMV-seronegative.

This chain joins TRBV29-1 and TRBJ2-5, with 7 positions matching TRBD1. Germline trimming cut 0 bases from V and 4 bases from J; bases unmatched to any gene: 11. CDR1 and CDR2 from the germline V gene are SQVTM and ANQGSEA. CDR3 length: 16 residues. CDR3 residues: CSVEEEQGDLIETQYF. As DNA, the CDR3 is TGCAGCGTTGAAGAGGAGCAGGGGGACCTTATAGAGACCCAGTACTTC. The full variable domain, completed using reference TRBV29-1 and TRBJ2-5, is SAVISQKPSRDICQRGTSLTIQCQVDSQVTMMFWYRQQPGQSLTLIATANQGSEATYESGFVIDKFPISRPNLTFSTLTVSNMSPEDSSIYLCSVEEEQGDLIETQYFGPGTRLLVL.

CDR3 DNA sequence: TGTGCCAGCAGCGTGACAGGGGAAAATTCACCCCTCCACTTT. Translation: CASSVTGENSPLHF. The rearrangement joins TRBV6-6 to TRBJ1-6; 8 nucleotides align to TRBD1. The CDR3 runs 14 residues. The V gene end was trimmed by 6 bases and the J gene end by 7 bases; junction bases not matched to a gene: 5. Per the germline V gene, CDR1 is MNHNY and CDR2 is SVGAGI (reference sequence).

V is TRBV5-1 and J is TRBJ2-3; 9 nucleotides match TRBD1. Losses at the gene ends were 4 bases for V and 5 bases for J; bases not matched to a gene: 5. The CDR3 covers 14 residues. Germline V gene data show CDR1 as SGHRS and CDR2 as YFSETQ. The CDR3 reads CASSTGQGGDTQYF. The CDR3 bases are TGCGCCAGCAGCACGGGACAGGGTGGAGATACGCAGTATTTT.

The chain carries TRBV15 and TRBJ2-2, with 11 positions matching TRBD1. The V segment lost 5 bases and the J segment 8 bases; nucleotides outside the gene matches: 10. CDR3 length: 16 residues. Germline CDR1 reads LNHNV; CDR2 reads YYDKDF (reference sequence). For the CDR3, the DNA is TGTGCCACCAGCGGATTGGGACAGGGGGTCGTTGGGGAGCTGTTTTTT. Translating it yields CATSGLGQGVVGELFF.

The J gene is TRBJ1-2, the V gene TRBV2; no clear D gene. Trimming took 2 bases from V and 5 from J, leaving 9 bases between them. This CDR3 comprises 13 residues. Germline lookup yields CDR1 SNHLY and CDR2 FYNNEI. For the CDR3, the DNA is TGTGCCAGCAGTGAATGGGGAGGGTATGGCTACACCTTC. This encodes CASSEWGGYGYTF.

The DNA for the CDR3 is TGTGCCAGCAGCTTGTTCCCCCCGGTGACCGGGGAGCTGTTTTTT. This encodes CASSLFPPVTGELFF. V is TRBV5-6 and J is TRBJ2-2; D is unresolved. The germline V gene has CDR1 SGHDT and CDR2 YYEEEE. Trimming stripped 1 base from V and 5 bases from J, with 12 bases between. This CDR3 region has 15 residues.

This rearrangement joins TRBV29-1 to TRBJ1-2, with 8 positions matching TRBD1. The CDR3 extends over 15 amino acids. The V gene end was trimmed by 3 bases and the J gene end by 6 bases; junction bases not matched to a gene: 12. The germline gives CDR1 SQVTM, CDR2 ANQGSEA. CDR3 in DNA: TGCAGCGTTGACTCCGACACAGGGGGATCCCATGGCTACACCTTC. Its translation: CSVDSDTGGSHGYTF. The full variable domain, rest sourced from reference TRBV29-1 and TRBJ1-2, is SAVISQKPSRDICQRGTSLTIQCQVDSQVTMMFWYRQQPGQSLTLIATANQGSEATYESGFVIDKFPISRPNLTFSTLTVSNMSPEDSSIYLCSVDSDTGGSHGYTFGSGTRLTVV.

The chain has TRBV14 and TRBJ1-1; D is ambiguous. CDR3 length: 13 amino acids. V gave up 0 bases and J gave up 3 bases, with 5 bases separating them. CDR1 and CDR2 (germline): SGHDN, FVKESK. The DNA of the CDR3 is TGTGCCAGCAGCCAAGATCCGTACACTGAAGCTTTCTTT. This encodes CASSQDPYTEAFF.

For the CDR3, the DNA is TGCGCCAGCAGTGAGTCCTTGGGGAGCGGGGGGCAAGATACGCAGTATTTT. Amino acids: CASSESLGSGGQDTQYF. The gene calls are TRBV10-1 and TRBJ2-3, with TRBD2 identical over 9 bases. Germline V gives CDR1 WNHNN, CDR2 SYGVQD (reference sequence). CDR3 length: 17 amino acids. J gave up 5 bases and V 0 bases, and 9 bases lay outside the gene matches.

This clone was counted between two and nine times. The rearrangement joins TRBV9 to TRBJ2-1; tentative D call: TRBD1 (5 bases). Trimming took off 0 bases at V and 0 bases at J, with 7 bases between the two ends. CDR3 length equals 15 residues. The germline V gene encodes CDR1 SGDLS and CDR2 YYNGEE. CDR3 amino acids: CASSVADSSYNEQFF. Here the CDR3 DNA reads TGTGCCAGCAGCGTAGCTGACAGCTCCTACAATGAGCAGTTCTTC.

The chain uses TRBV6-5 and TRBJ1-4; D unclear. The CDR3 consists of 15 residues. Deletions cut 4 bases from V and 4 bases from J, with 13 bases between. Germline-derived CDR1 and CDR2 are MNHEY and SVGAGI. The CDR3 sequence: CASSSRALLNEKLFF. In DNA, the CDR3 is TGTGCCAGCAGTTCGCGGGCCCTCCTTAATGAAAAACTGTTTTTT.

A word on this clone: One end of the junction fails to match germline, which may point to a read error. The rearrangement joins TRBV7-7 to TRBJ2-1; TRBD2 agrees at 8 bases. The CDR3 consists of 15 residues. Germline CDR1 reads SSHAT; CDR2 reads FNYEAQ (reference sequence). The CDR3 sequence is CASTSAPGGYNEQFF. The CDR3 region has the DNA TGTGCTAGCACCTCCGCCCCGGGGGGGTACAATGAGCAGTTCTTC.

The chain is built from TRBV7-8 and TRBJ2-4; tentative D call: TRBD2 (6 bases). The V gene lost 1 base and the J gene lost 5 bases, with 12 bases spanning the gap. The V gene's germline CDR1 is SGHVS and CDR2 FQNEAQ. The CDR3 contains 15 residues. The chain's CDR3 is CASSLVPAGQNIQYF. The CDR3 coding sequence is TGTGCCAGCAGCTTAGTACCGGCGGGACAAAACATTCAGTACTTC. The full variable domain, completed using reference TRBV7-8 and TRBJ2-4, is GAGVSQSPRYKVAKRGQDVALRCDPISGHVSLFWYQQALGQGPEFLTYFQNEAQLDKSGLPSDRFFAERPEGSVSTLKIQRTQQEDSAVYLCASSLVPAGQNIQYFGAGTRLSVL.

The CDR3 sequence is CASSLVQGNSPLHF. CDR3 DNA: TGCGCCAGCAGCTTGGTACAGGGTAATTCACCCCTCCACTTT. This chain connects TRBV5-1 to TRBJ1-6, with D tentatively TRBD1 (6 bases). The V and J ends lost 0 bases and 6 bases respectively, with 7 bases between them. There are 14 residues in the CDR3. Germline V lookup: CDR1 SGHRS, CDR2 YFSETQ.

The chain recombines TRBV2 with TRBJ2-1; D is perhaps TRBD2 (6 bases). The V and J ends lost 6 bases and 0 bases respectively, with 15 bases between them. Germline V gene data show CDR1 as SNHLY and CDR2 as FYNNEI. The CDR3 extends over 16 amino acids. The CDR3 DNA is TGTGCCAGCAGGAAAAGTGGGGGGTTCTCCTACAATGAGCAGTTCTTC. This translates into CASRKSGGFSYNEQFF.

This chain joins TRBV18 and TRBJ1-6, with 12 positions matching TRBD1. J gave up 9 bases and V 6 bases, and 12 bases lay outside the gene matches. Germline V gene sequence: CDR1 KGHSH, CDR2 LQKENI. The CDR3 contains 17 residues. Written as DNA, the CDR3 is TGTGCCAGCTCCCCCGCCTTGGGGGGACAGGGGGCTTCACCCCTCCACTTT. It yields the protein CASSPALGGQGASPLHF. Full variable domain (missing parts from reference TRBV18 and TRBJ1-6): NAGVMQNPRHLVRRRGQEARLRCSPMKGHSHVYWYRQLPEEGLKFMVYLQKENIIDESGMPKERFSAEFPKEGPSILRIQQVVRGDSAAYFCASSPALGGQGASPLHFGNGTRLTVT.

In the case of this clone: Germline is not matched at one junction end, which may reflect a read error. The rearrangement joins TRBV6-1 to TRBJ1-6, with D perhaps matching TRBD1 (6 bases). Germline-derived CDR1 and CDR2 are MNHNS and SASEGT. The CDR3 runs to 13 residues. The CDR3 loop reads CGGGSSYNSPLHF. The CDR3 bases are TGCGGGGGGGGCAGCTCCTATAATTCACCCCTCCACTTT.

V and J are TRBV5-4 and TRBJ2-3; 7 positions match TRBD1. This CDR3 is 14 amino acids long. Germline V CDR1 and CDR2: SGHNT, YYREEE (reference sequence). The V gene end was trimmed by 3 bases and the J gene end by 1 base; junction bases not matched to a gene: 2. For the CDR3, the DNA is TGTGCCAGCAGCTCCCAGGGGGGCACAGATACGCAGTATTTT. Protein: CASSSQGGTDTQYF. Complete variable domain (other parts from reference TRBV5-4 and TRBJ2-3): ETGVTQSPTHLIKTRGQQVTLRCSSQSGHNTVSWYQQALGQGPQFIFQYYREEENGRGNFPPRFSGLQFPNYSSELNVNALELDDSALYLCASSSQGGTDTQYFGPGTRLTVL.

The rearrangement links TRBV11-2 to TRBJ2-7, with 8 bases matching TRBD1. Germline values: CDR1 SGHAT, CDR2 FQNNGV. The CDR3 consists of 20 residues. V lost 0 bases to trimming and J lost 5 bases; unmatched junction nucleotides: 21. CDR3 in DNA: TGTGCCAGCAGCTTAGAAGGGTTCGGTGGCCCTCGGGCAGGGGGCGACGAGCAGTACTTC. Translated, it gives CASSLEGFGGPRAGGDEQYF.

CDR3 coding DNA: TGCAGTGCTAGGAGTGTCCATGAGCAGTTCTTC. This gives the protein CSARSVHEQFF. The V gene is TRBV20-1, the J gene TRBJ2-1; no clear D gene. V was trimmed by 3 bases and J by 8 bases, leaving 8 bases between them. The V gene's germline CDR1 is DFQATT and CDR2 SNEGSKA (reference sequence). The CDR3 runs 11 residues.

V and J are TRBV19 and TRBJ2-3; tentative D call: TRBD1 (7 bases). CDR1 is LNHDA, CDR2 SQIVND, per germline (reference sequence). The ends were cut back, 8 bases at V and 4 bases at J, with 19 bases in the middle. This CDR3 is built from 15 residues. The CDR3, as DNA: TGTGCCAGTTCCCAAGGAGGGGGCGCGGCAGATACGCAGTATTTT. Translation: CASSQGGGAADTQYF.

The chain couples TRBV2 to TRBJ2-3, with D perhaps matching TRBD2 (6 bases). The CDR3 runs to 14 residues. The germline gives CDR1 SNHLY, CDR2 FYNNEI. The germline V and J ends were trimmed by 6 bases and 5 bases, with 15 bases remaining between them. CDR3 loop: CASSRSEGGDTQYF. CDR3 in DNA: TGTGCCAGCAGCCGCTCCGAGGGAGGAGATACGCAGTATTTT.

This chain uses TRBV6-5 with TRBJ1-4, with 8 bases fitting TRBD1. The CDR3 loop spans 14 amino acids. The germline V gene encodes CDR1 MNHEY and CDR2 SVGAGI. J lost 6 bases, V lost 6 bases, and 6 bases had no gene match. CDR3 in DNA: TGTGCCAGCAGGGCGGACAGGGTGTATGAAAAACTGTTTTTT. Protein sequence: CASRADRVYEKLFF.

This clone was detected once. The junction and the germline gene differ at one end; a read error may be behind it. The chain combines TRBV7-7 with TRBJ1-1; no clear D. Germline-derived CDR1 and CDR2 are SSHAT and FNYEAQ (reference sequence). The CDR3 is 13 amino acids. CDR3 sequence: CASSRVLNTEAFF. In DNA form, the CDR3 reads TGTGCTAGCAGCCGGGTCCTAAACACTGAAGCTTTCTTT. Based on the CDR3 plus reference TRBV7-7 and TRBJ1-1, the full variable domain is GAGVSQSPRYKVTKRGQDVTLRCDPISSHATLYWYQQALGQGPEFLTYFNYEAQPDKSGLPSDRFSAERPEGSISTLTIQRTEQRDSAMYRCASSRVLNTEAFFGQGTRLTVV.

This clone was detected only once. The chain joins TRBV18 to TRBJ2-7; 8 bases match TRBD1. J gave up 0 bases and V 3 bases, and 4 bases lay outside the gene matches. Looked up from germline, CDR1 is KGHSH and CDR2 is LQKENI. This CDR3 region has 15 residues. The CDR3 bases are TGTGCCAGCTCACCTCCGGGGACAGGCTCCTACGAGCAGTACTTC. Translation: CASSPPGTGSYEQYF.

This chain uses TRBV6-6 with TRBJ2-1; the D is unclear. Looked up from germline, CDR1 is MNHNY and CDR2 is SVGAGI (reference sequence). The germline V and J ends were trimmed by 3 bases and 8 bases, with 8 bases remaining between them. The CDR3 totals 12 residues. For the CDR3, the DNA is TGTGCCAGCAGTTATCAGTTCCATGAGCAGTTCTTC. It is translated as CASSYQFHEQFF.

The chain combines TRBV2 with TRBJ2-7, with TRBD1 matching over 8 bases. J lost 3 bases, V lost 5 bases, and 3 bases had no gene match. Germline V gives CDR1 SNHLY, CDR2 FYNNEI. The CDR3 has 13 amino acids. The CDR3 DNA is TGTGCCAGCAGTTGGACAGGGATCTACGAGCAGTACTTC. This encodes CASSWTGIYEQYF.